This T cell receptor (beta chain) was observed in a study of OX40 agonist ivuxolimab in advanced cancers. Profiled with immunoSEQ multiplex PCR; TCRdb holds only in-frame clones, not every one. The data show just under 85,000 clones, with about 80% seen just once and around 2.7% held by the top ten. To note about this clone: No antigen is known for it.

Germline CDR1 and CDR2: MNHNY and SVGAGI (reference sequence). This CDR3 has 16 residues. V shed 4 bases and J shed 1 base, with 14 bases lying between them. Whole-study findings and limits: There was clonal expansion of CD4+ and CD8+ blood T cells by week 6 at 0.1 to 3.0 mg/kg.

Sequences were derived from CD4+ or CD8+ T cells sorted from blood, sampled in a trial of the OX40 agonist ivuxolimab. The source of this sequence is an adult with an advanced solid tumor such as melanoma, head and neck, liver or kidney cancer. The rearrangement links TRBV6-6 to TRBJ1-5; tentative D call: TRBD1 (5 bases). CDR3 DNA sequence: TGTGCCAGCAGTTTGGGACTGTTGTCAAGCAATCAGCCCCAGCATTTT. The encoded protein is CASSLGLLSSNQPQHF.